This entry lists 10 T cell receptor beta chains sequenced from one sample in a study of cytomegalovirus exposure and HLA in healthy donors. 13 Jbeta primers and 60 Vbeta primers were used for the PCR. Method: immunoSEQ multiplex PCR; TCRdb's copy keeps in-frame clones and lacks some. Of 150,000 to 200,000 clones in the sample, nearly 80% were seen once. The sample comprised PBMCs. These receptors were collected from a woman in her thirties or forties in good health and CMV-seronegative.

This clone was detected once. The gene calls are TRBV13 and TRBJ2-2; the D is unclear. Trimming shortened V by 5 bases and J by 4 bases, and 5 bases separated the two germline ends. The CDR3 covers 12 residues. The germline gives CDR1 PRHDT, CDR2 FYEKMQ (reference sequence). As DNA, the CDR3 is TGTGCCAGCAGCCCCTCCACCGGGGAGCTGTTTTTT. Translating gives CASSPSTGELFF.

V and J are TRBV27 and TRBJ2-3, with 8 nucleotides matching TRBD1. Germline-derived CDR1 and CDR2 are MNHEY and SMNVEV (reference sequence). The CDR3 loop spans 13 amino acids. V lost 8 bases and J lost 7; bases outside the gene matches: 8. This CDR3 is CASYMAGGNTQYF. CDR3 bases: TGTGCCAGCTATATGGCAGGGGGCAATACGCAGTATTTT.

The table lists this clone with a count of one. The chain links TRBV9 to TRBJ2-7; the match to TRBD1 covers 7 bases. The CDR3 has 14 amino acids. The ends lost 4 bases at V and 5 bases at J; junction bases unmatched: 9. Per the germline V gene, CDR1 is SGDLS and CDR2 is YYNGEE. CDR3 region: CASSSRGWGHEQYF. CDR3 nucleotides: TGTGCCAGCAGCTCCAGGGGGTGGGGGCACGAGCAGTACTTC.

The rearrangement uses TRBV11-3 and TRBJ1-1; D gene uncertain. In germline, CDR1 is SGHNT, CDR2 YENEEA. V was pared by 0 bases and J by 10 bases, with 9 bases between. The CDR3 spans 12 residues. The CDR3 spells CASSLDPRGAFF. The DNA for the CDR3 is TGTGCCAGCAGCTTAGATCCTCGCGGAGCTTTCTTT.

V gene TRBV5-4 combines with J gene TRBJ2-1; no reliable D call. CDR3 length equals 12 residues. Trimming removed 4 bases at V and 1 base at J, with 3 bases between. Germline V gives CDR1 SGHNT, CDR2 YYREEE (reference sequence). The CDR3 region is CASSLSYNEQFF. DNA of the CDR3: TGTGCCAGCAGCCTATCCTACAATGAGCAGTTCTTC.

V usage is TRBV7-3 and J usage is TRBJ2-2; possible D gene TRBD2, 7 bases. Looked up from germline, CDR1 is SGHTA and CDR2 is FQGTGA. The length of the CDR3 is 16 residues. V was trimmed by 1 base and J by 5 bases, leaving 14 bases between them. For the CDR3, the DNA is TGTGCCAGCAGCTTAATAGGCGGGGGCTTAACCGGGGAGCTGTTTTTT. It codes for CASSLIGGGLTGELFF.

Only one count was recorded for this clone. The gene calls are TRBV4-1 and TRBJ2-7; TRBD1 is a possible D gene (6 bases). CDR3 length: 14 amino acids. Trimming took 0 bases from V and 5 from J, leaving 11 bases between them. The germline V gene encodes CDR1 MGHRA and CDR2 YSYEKL. Here the CDR3 DNA reads TGCGCCAGCAGCCAAGAGAAACAGGGAAACGAGCAGTACTTC. It yields the protein CASSQEKQGNEQYF.

V and J are TRBV6-6 and TRBJ1-2, with D perhaps matching TRBD1 (5 bases). Trimming left V 7 bases short and J 4 bases short, with 13 bases between. The germline gives CDR1 MNHNY, CDR2 SVGAGI (reference sequence). There are 13 residues in the CDR3. This chain's CDR3 is CASTGGAPYGYTF. The CDR3 DNA reads TGTGCCAGCACCGGGGGTGCCCCCTATGGCTACACCTTC.

V and J are TRBV5-1 and TRBJ1-6, with 9 bases that match TRBD1. This CDR3 spans 15 amino acids. Germline V gene lookup returns CDR1 SGHRS and CDR2 YFSETQ. The junction had 5 bases not matched to a gene; V was cut back by 2 bases and J by 8 bases. CDR3 nucleotide sequence: TGCGCCAGCAGCTTACAGGGGGCTAACTATTCACCCCTCCACTTT. It encodes CASSLQGANYSPLHF.

The rearrangement links TRBV6-1 to TRBJ1-4, with D perhaps matching TRBD1 (6 bases). Trimming took off 5 bases at V and 7 bases at J, with 17 bases between the two ends. The length of the CDR3 is 15 residues. The germline CDR1 and CDR2 sequences are MNHNS and SASEGT. CDR3 residues: CASSLSATQGEKLFF. CDR3 sequence (DNA): TGTGCCAGCAGTCTGTCGGCAACACAGGGTGAAAAACTGTTTTTT.